This is a list of T cell receptor beta chains from one sample in a study of response to subunit inactivated influenza vaccine. TCRdb re-called the RT-PCR reads through MiXCR, storing one row per CDR3 protein. Of hundreds of thousands of distinct CDR3 sequences listed, over 9% are singletons. These data also featured in a second study, about T cells expressing NK-cell markers.

Sequences were derived from PBMCs from blood, sampled on the day of vaccination. The source of these receptors is a man over 45 who received an inactivated influenza vaccine. Each CDR3 is given with its conserved first and last residue. The D gene is left open where the match is weak. Not every row has a clone size; where given, it reads once, few, many or a size class.

>TRBJ1-1|NA|TRBV28|NA
CASSPTPYTEAFF
TGTGCCAGCAGTCCTACCCCCTACACTGAAGCTTTCTTT
>TRBJ1-1|many|TRBV4-1|NA
CASSQQQLMNTEAFF
TGCGCCAGCAGCCAACAACAGCTTATGAACACTGAAGCTTTCTTT
>TRBJ2-5|few|TRBV27|TRBD2
CASSLGRRSAGGKETQYF
TGTGCCAGCAGTTTGGGCCGTCGTTCGGCGGGAGGAAAAGAGACCCAGTACTTC
>TRBJ2-3|NA|TRBV4-1|NA
CASSQPPGLSSTDTQYF
TGCGCCAGCAGCCAACCTCCGGGATTGTCTAGCACAGATACGCAGTATTTT
>TRBJ2-1|few|TRBV11-1|TRBD1
CASSAGTGKYEQFF
TGTGCCAGCAGCGCCGGGACAGGGAAATATGAGCAGTTCTTC
>TRBJ2-3|few|TRBV24-1|TRBD2
CATSDHLLAGGSDTQYF
TGTGCCACCAGTGATCATCTATTAGCGGGGGGGTCAGATACGCAGTATTTT
>TRBJ2-2|many|TRBV5-1|TRBD1
CATLPGTGYTGELFF
TGCGCCACCCTACCCGGGACAGGGTACACCGGGGAGCTGTTTTTT
>TRBJ1-1|few|TRBV27|TRBD1
CASRSLGTGKEAFF
TGTGCCAGCAGGAGCCTCGGGACAGGGAAAGAAGCTTTCTTT
>TRBJ2-4|NA|TRBV20-1|TRBD2
CSARDPRLPPATSGRAHKNIQYF
TGCAGTGCTAGAGATCCGCGACTTCCGCCCGCAACTAGCGGGAGGGCCCACAAAAACATTCAGTACTTC
>TRBJ2-3|NA|TRBV23-1|TRBD2
CASSQPPRERHTQYF
TGCGCCAGCAGTCAACCCCCGCGGGAGCGACATACGCAGTATTTT
>TRBJ2-1|few|TRBV5-5|TRBD2
CASRHRAGGNYNEQFF
TGTGCCAGCAGACATAGAGCGGGGGGGAATTACAATGAGCAGTTCTTC
>TRBJ2-3|many|TRBV7-8|NA
CASSPGNTQYF
TGTGCCAGCAGCCCGGGGAATACGCAGTATTTT
>TRBJ2-3|many|TRBV28|NA
CASSRSFSTDTQYF
TGTGCCAGCAGCCGGTCTTTTAGCACAGATACGCAGTATTTT
>TRBJ2-2|few|TRBV11-1|NA
CASSLTPGRRDYTGELFF
TGTGCCAGCAGCCTCACTCCGGGCCGCAGGGATTACACCGGGGAGCTGTTTTTT
>TRBJ2-7|NA|TRBV11-1|NA
CASSNRREQYF
TGTGCCAGCAGTAACCGTAGGGAGCAGTACTTC
>TRBJ2-3|few|TRBV20-1|NA
CSASFGRPTF
TGCAGTGCTAGTTTTGGGAGGCCAACGTTT